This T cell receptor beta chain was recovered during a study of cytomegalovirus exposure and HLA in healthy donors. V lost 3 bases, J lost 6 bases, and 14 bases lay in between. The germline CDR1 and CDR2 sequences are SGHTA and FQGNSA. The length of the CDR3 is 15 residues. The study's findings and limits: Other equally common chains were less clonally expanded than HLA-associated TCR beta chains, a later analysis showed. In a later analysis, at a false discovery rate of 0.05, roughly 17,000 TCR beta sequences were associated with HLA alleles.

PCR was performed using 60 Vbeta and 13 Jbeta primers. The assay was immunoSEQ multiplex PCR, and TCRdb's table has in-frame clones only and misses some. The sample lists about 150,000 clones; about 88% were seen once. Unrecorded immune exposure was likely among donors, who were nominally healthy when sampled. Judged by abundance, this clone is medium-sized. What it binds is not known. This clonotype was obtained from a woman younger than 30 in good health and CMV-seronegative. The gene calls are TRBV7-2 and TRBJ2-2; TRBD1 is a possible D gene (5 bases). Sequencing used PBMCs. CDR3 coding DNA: TGTGCCAGCAGCTTTGAGGTGGGGCAGGCCGGGGAGCTGTTTTTT. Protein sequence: CASSFEVGQAGELFF.